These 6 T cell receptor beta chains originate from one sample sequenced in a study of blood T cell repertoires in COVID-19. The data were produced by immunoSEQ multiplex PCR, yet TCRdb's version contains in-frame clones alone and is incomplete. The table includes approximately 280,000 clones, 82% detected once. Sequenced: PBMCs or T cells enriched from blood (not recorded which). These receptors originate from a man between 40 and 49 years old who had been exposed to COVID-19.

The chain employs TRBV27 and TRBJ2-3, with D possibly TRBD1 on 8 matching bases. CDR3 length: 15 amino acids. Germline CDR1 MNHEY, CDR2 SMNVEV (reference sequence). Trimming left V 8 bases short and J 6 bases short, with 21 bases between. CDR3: CASEIQGGSSDTQYF. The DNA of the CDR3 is TGTGCCAGCGAAATACAGGGGGGGAGTTCGGATACGCAGTATTTT.

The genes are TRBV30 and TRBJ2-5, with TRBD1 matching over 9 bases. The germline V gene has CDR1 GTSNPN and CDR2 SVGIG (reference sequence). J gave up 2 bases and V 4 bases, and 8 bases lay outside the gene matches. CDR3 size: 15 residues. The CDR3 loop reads CAWITPGQGQETQYF. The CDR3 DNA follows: TGTGCCTGGATTACCCCGGGACAGGGACAAGAGACCCAGTACTTC.

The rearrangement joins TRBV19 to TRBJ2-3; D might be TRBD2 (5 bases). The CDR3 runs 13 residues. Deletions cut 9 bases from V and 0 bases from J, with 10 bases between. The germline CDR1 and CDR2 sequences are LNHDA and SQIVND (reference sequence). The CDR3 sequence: CASRRDSTDTQYF. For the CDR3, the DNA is TGTGCCAGCCGACGGGATAGCACAGATACGCAGTATTTT.

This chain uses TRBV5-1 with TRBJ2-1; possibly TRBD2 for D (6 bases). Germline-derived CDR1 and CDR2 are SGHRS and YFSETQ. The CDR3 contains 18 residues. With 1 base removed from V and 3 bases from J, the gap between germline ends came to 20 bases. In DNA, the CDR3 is TGCGCCAGCAGCTTGTGGGGGGAATCGCTATTGAGCTACAATGAGCAGTTCTTC. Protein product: CASSLWGESLLSYNEQFF.

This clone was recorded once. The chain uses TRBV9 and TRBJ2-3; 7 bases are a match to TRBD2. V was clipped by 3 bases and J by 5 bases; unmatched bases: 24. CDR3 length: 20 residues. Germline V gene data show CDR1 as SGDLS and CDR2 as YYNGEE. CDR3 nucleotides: TGTGCCAGCAGCGCCGACCCATACCGAGGTGGCGGGAGTCGCCTAGATACGCAGTATTTT. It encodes CASSADPYRGGGSRLDTQYF.

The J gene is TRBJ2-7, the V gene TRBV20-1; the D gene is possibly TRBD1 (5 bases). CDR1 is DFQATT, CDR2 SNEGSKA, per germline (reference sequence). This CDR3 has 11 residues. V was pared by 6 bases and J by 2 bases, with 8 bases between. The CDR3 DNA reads TGCAGTGCGGGGCTTACCTACGAGCAGTACTTC. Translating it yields CSAGLTYEQYF.